Below are 17 T cell receptor beta chains sequenced from a single sample in a study of blood T cell repertoires in COVID-19. Produced via immunoSEQ multiplex PCR; TCRdb's table is partial and in-frame only. The sample carries about 110,000 clones, around 90% recorded once. Sequenced input: peripheral blood. The receptors come from a human donor in a cohort sampled during active COVID-19.

The rearrangement uses TRBV4-1 and TRBJ2-1; D may be TRBD1 (7 bases). CDR3 length: 17 residues. Looked up from germline, CDR1 is MGHRA and CDR2 is YSYEKL. V was clipped by 1 base and J by 9 bases, with 22 bases between them. CDR3 coding DNA: TGCGCCAGCAGCCAAGCTCAGGGGGGCGTGAGTCTGGGTGAGCAGTTCTTC. Its protein is CASSQAQGGVSLGEQFF.

V usage is TRBV5-3 and J usage is TRBJ1-1; D is unclear. TRBV5-3 is sorted into the ORF group, with uncertain function. CDR3 length equals 11 residues. Trimming pared 0 bases from V and 5 bases from J, leaving 2 bases between. This chain's CDR3 is CARSLATEAFF. DNA for the CDR3: TGTGCCAGAAGCTTGGCGACTGAAGCTTTCTTT.

The chain uses TRBV19 and TRBJ2-3; D is perhaps TRBD2 (5 bases). This CDR3 is 15 amino acids long. The V end was cut by 1 base, the J end by 4 bases, with 12 bases between. The germline CDR1 and CDR2 sequences are LNHDA and SQIVND (reference sequence). CDR3 in DNA: TGTGCCAGTAGTATAGTTGAGGGAGTCCCAGATACGCAGTATTTT. This translates into CASSIVEGVPDTQYF.

The chain uses TRBV27 and TRBJ1-2; 10 nucleotides match TRBD1. Germline CDR1 is MNHEY and CDR2 is SMNVEV (reference sequence). The CDR3 length is 13 residues. The J segment lost 10 bases and the V segment lost 6 bases, leaving 8 bases of the junction unmatched. CDR3 sequence reads: CASRATGGLYYTF. DNA for the CDR3: TGTGCCAGCAGGGCGACAGGGGGCCTGTACTACACCTTC.

The chain couples TRBV2 to TRBJ1-6; the D gene is possibly TRBD1 (5 bases). The CDR3 runs 19 residues. V was trimmed by 2 bases and J by 7 bases, leaving 24 bases between them. The germline gives CDR1 SNHLY, CDR2 FYNNEI. CDR3 residues: CASSESVTTRVGRNSPLHF. As DNA, the CDR3 is TGTGCCAGCAGTGAATCGGTAACCACGCGTGTGGGGCGCAATTCACCCCTCCACTTT.

The chain has TRBV4-2 and TRBJ1-1; 8 bases align to TRBD1. CDR3 length: 14 residues. Trimming cost V 3 bases and J 4 bases; bases outside gene matches: 4. The V gene's germline CDR1 is LGHNA and CDR2 YNFKEQ. The CDR3: CASSQGQDITEAFF. Written as DNA, the CDR3 is TGTGCCAGCAGCCAGGGACAGGATATCACTGAAGCTTTCTTT.

The V gene is TRBV19, the J gene TRBJ1-2, with TRBD1 as a possible D gene (6 bases). The V and J ends lost 9 bases and 6 bases respectively, with 23 bases between them. The CDR3 contains 15 residues. Germline V gene data show CDR1 as LNHDA and CDR2 as SQIVND (reference sequence). The CDR3 coding sequence is TGTGCCAGCAACATCCAGAGAGGGGGTCTGCATGGCTACACCTTC. This codes for CASNIQRGGLHGYTF.

V and J are TRBV7-6 and TRBJ2-3; tentatively, D is TRBD2 (6 bases). V was trimmed by 5 bases and J by 3 bases, leaving 9 bases between them. This CDR3 is 13 amino acids long. CDR1 is SGHVS, CDR2 FNYEAQ, per germline. CDR3 sequence (DNA): TGTGCCAGCAGCGCGACTAGGACAGATACGCAGTATTTT. It is translated as CASSATRTDTQYF.

The chain employs TRBV7-6 and TRBJ2-7, with 10 bases aligning to TRBD2. Germline trimming cut 1 base from V and 0 bases from J; bases unmatched to any gene: 3. The length of the CDR3 is 16 residues. Germline V gene sequence: CDR1 SGHVS, CDR2 FNYEAQ. The CDR3 sequence: CASSLELAGGSYEQYF. The CDR3 DNA is TGTGCCAGCAGCTTAGAGTTAGCGGGGGGCTCCTACGAGCAGTACTTC.

V is TRBV4-2 and J is TRBJ2-3; D is possibly TRBD1 (6 bases). V was clipped by 1 base and J by 6 bases, with 11 bases between them. CDR3 length: 14 residues. The germline gives CDR1 LGHNA, CDR2 YNFKEQ. The CDR3: CASSQGQVRDTQYF. The CDR3 DNA reads as TGTGCCAGCAGCCAAGGACAGGTCCGGGATACGCAGTATTTT.

The gene calls are TRBV19 and TRBJ2-1, with D perhaps TRBD1 (5 bases). The germline V gene has CDR1 LNHDA and CDR2 SQIVND (reference sequence). Trimming took 5 bases from V and 2 from J, leaving 13 bases between them. The CDR3 consists of 15 residues. The CDR3 sequence is CASSPRTLAYNEQFF. The DNA for the CDR3 is TGTGCCAGTAGTCCGAGGACACTGGCCTACAATGAGCAGTTCTTC. Drawing the rest from reference TRBV19 and TRBJ2-1, the complete variable domain is DGGITQSPKYLFRKEGQNVTLSCEQNLNHDAMYWYRQDPGQGLRLIYYSQIVNDFQKGDIAEGYSVSREKKESFPLTVTSAQKNPTAFYLCASSPRTLAYNEQFFGPGTRLTVL.

This clone was seen a single time. CDR3 nucleotides: TGTGCCAGCTCACCACAAGAGTTTGGAGGGGGGGTTTACGAGCAGTACTTC. Protein sequence: CASSPQEFGGGVYEQYF. This chain links TRBV18 with TRBJ2-7; D is perhaps TRBD2 (7 bases). The germline V gene encodes CDR1 KGHSH and CDR2 LQKENI. The CDR3 extends over 17 amino acids. Trimming removed 1 base from V and 4 bases from J, with 20 bases in between. Looking up the rest from reference TRBV18 and TRBJ2-7 gives the full variable domain: NAGVMQNPRHLVRRRGQEARLRCSPMKGHSHVYWYRQLPEEGLKFMVYLQKENIIDESGMPKERFSAEFPKEGPSILRIQQVVRGDSAAYFCASSPQEFGGGVYEQYFGPGTRLTVT.

This chain connects TRBV11-2 to TRBJ1-1, with 8 bases that match TRBD1. Trimming cost V 1 base and J 1 base; bases outside gene matches: 8. The germline V gene has CDR1 SGHAT and CDR2 FQNNGV. The CDR3 spans 17 residues. DNA for the CDR3: TGTGCCAGCAGCTTAGTAGGGGGGACAGGACCGAACACTGAAGCTTTCTTT. It yields the protein CASSLVGGTGPNTEAFF.

This clone has only a few counts. The genes are TRBV4-2 and TRBJ1-6; TRBD1 matches 9 bases. The ends lost 0 bases at V and 10 bases at J; junction bases unmatched: 4. This CDR3 is built from 15 residues. Germline CDR1 and CDR2: LGHNA and YNFKEQ. The CDR3 DNA reads TGTGCCAGCAGCCAAGAGACAGGGGGTGAATCACCCCTCCACTTT. Its protein is CASSQETGGESPLHF.

The chain is built from TRBV29-1 and TRBJ1-1; unclear D gene. The V gene's germline CDR1 is SQVTM and CDR2 ANQGSEA. V lost 4 bases and J 5 bases, leaving 5 bases between the germline ends. The CDR3 sequence is 10 residues long. CDR3 residues: CSVVQTEAFF. The CDR3 DNA sequence: TGCAGCGTTGTCCAGACTGAAGCTTTCTTT.

The chain carries TRBV6-6 and TRBJ2-7, with a possible D match to TRBD1 (6 bases). The ends were cut back, 8 bases at V and 0 bases at J, with 11 bases in the middle. This CDR3 has 13 amino acids. Per germline, CDR1 MNHNY and CDR2 SVGAGI (reference sequence). As DNA, the CDR3 is TGTGCCAGCTCTCTAGGGGGCTCCTACGAGCAGTACTTC. This encodes CASSLGGSYEQYF.

This clone showed up just once. The chain carries TRBV20-1 and TRBJ2-5, with 13 bases fitting TRBD2. Germline CDR1 reads DFQATT; CDR2 reads SNEGSKA (reference sequence). V shed 6 bases, J shed 2 bases, and the junction held 6 bases outside the gene matches. The CDR3 covers 15 residues. The CDR3 DNA reads as TGCAGTGCAAGTGGACTAGCGGGGGAGCAAGAGACCCAGTACTTC. Amino acids: CSASGLAGEQETQYF.